These 28 T cell receptor beta chains were sequenced from one sample in a study of response to subunit inactivated influenza vaccine. TCRdb analysed the RT-PCR reads with MiXCR anew, one entry per CDR3 protein. The sample contains about 480,000 distinct CDR3 sequences, roughly 9.7% of which appear only once. The sample consisted of PBMCs from blood, taken roughly 46 days after vaccination. Source of these receptors: a man aged 50 to 59 who received an inactivated influenza vaccine.

The V gene is TRBV27, the J gene TRBJ2-5; D is undetermined. This CDR3 comprises 14 residues. Germline V lookup: CDR1 MNHEY, CDR2 SMNVEV (reference sequence). V lost 3 bases to trimming and J lost 1 base, with 9 bases between them. DNA of the CDR3: TGTGCCAGCAGTTTCCTCGACACCCAAGAGACCCAGTACTTC. Protein sequence: CASSFLDTQETQYF.

The J gene is TRBJ2-2, the V gene TRBV6-2 or TRBV6-3; 9 nucleotides agree with TRBD2. Looked up from germline, CDR1 is MNHEY and CDR2 is SVGEGT. V lost 1 base and J lost 3; bases outside the gene matches: 3. The CDR3 runs to 16 residues. For the CDR3, the DNA is TGTGCCAGCAGTTACTTTAGCGGGGGATACACCGGGGAGCTGTTTTTT. Protein sequence: CASSYFSGGYTGELFF.

The chain carries TRBV6-1 and TRBJ2-2; 9 bases are a match to TRBD2. The CDR3 consists of 17 residues. V was pared by 1 base and J by 0 bases, with 3 bases of the junction left unmatched. CDR1 and CDR2 from the germline V gene are MNHNS and SASEGT. The CDR3 DNA sequence: TGTGCCAGCAGTGAAGAACTAGCGGGCCCGAACACCGGGGAGCTGTTTTTT. This translates into CASSEELAGPNTGELFF.

The sample holds a few counts of this clonotype. The J gene is TRBJ1-4, the V gene TRBV4-3; possible D gene TRBD1, 6 bases. Between the trimmed V and J ends, which lost 3 bases and 8 bases, there was a span of 10 bases. The CDR3 has 13 amino acids. Germline V gene data show CDR1 as LGHNA and CDR2 as YSLEER. The CDR3 sequence: CASSQLQGEKLFF. The CDR3, as DNA: TGCGCCAGCAGCCAGCTACAGGGAGAAAAACTGTTTTTT.

This clonotype was detected only a few times. The genes are TRBV5-1 and TRBJ2-2; possibly TRBD2 for D (5 bases). V gave up 0 bases and J gave up 3 bases, with 9 bases separating them. This CDR3 spans 15 amino acids. Germline V gene sequence: CDR1 SGHRS, CDR2 YFSETQ. The CDR3 DNA is TGCGCCAGCAGCTTGGACCGGGGAGACACCGGGGAGCTGTTTTTT. Amino acid sequence: CASSLDRGDTGELFF.

A few counts support this clonotype. J is TRBJ1-2 and V is TRBV11-2; D may be TRBD1 (5 bases). V lost 0 bases and J 4 bases, leaving 18 bases between the germline ends. The CDR3 spans 17 residues. The germline gives CDR1 SGHAT, CDR2 FQNNGV. CDR3 coding DNA: TGTGCCAGCAGCTTAGATGGTTCATTCCCCGGGGGCTATGGCTACACCTTC. This gives the protein CASSLDGSFPGGYGYTF.

The chain recombines TRBV6-5 with TRBJ2-7; 13 nucleotides line up with TRBD2. This CDR3 has 18 amino acids. Germline V gene sequence: CDR1 MNHEY, CDR2 SVGAGI. V was clipped by 2 bases and J by 1 base; unmatched bases: 8. CDR3 in amino acids: CASSYQTLAGGPSYEQYF. CDR3 bases: TGTGCCAGCAGTTACCAAACACTAGCGGGAGGGCCATCCTACGAGCAGTACTTC.

The chain recombines TRBV7-2 with TRBJ2-5; D is perhaps TRBD2 (6 bases). The CDR3 sequence is 14 residues long. V lost 4 bases and J 2 bases, leaving 11 bases between the germline ends. Per germline, CDR1 SGHTA and CDR2 FQGNSA. CDR3 coding DNA: TGTGCCAGCAGCTGGGGTGGAGGGCAAGAGACCCAGTACTTC. It codes for CASSWGGGQETQYF.

The CDR3 reads CASSLTEVEIRYF. DNA for the CDR3: TGTGCCAGCAGTTTAACCGAGGTTGAAATCAGGTACTTC. This chain uses TRBV12-3 or TRBV12-4 with TRBJ2-7; D gene uncertain. This CDR3 contains 13 residues. The V end was cut by 2 bases, the J end by 12 bases, with 17 bases between.

The gene calls are TRBV12-3 or TRBV12-4 and TRBJ2-7; D gene unclear. The CDR3 is made up of 14 amino acids. The V end lost 4 bases, the J end lost 7 bases, and 17 bases lay between the germline ends. Here the CDR3 DNA reads TGTGCCAGCAGTTCAAGAGCCCTTAGTGGGGAGCAGTACTTC. This gives the protein CASSSRALSGEQYF.

This clonotype has just a few counts. The chain couples TRBV6-6 to TRBJ1-2, with D uncertain. The CDR3 extends over 13 amino acids. Germline CDR1 reads MNHNY; CDR2 reads SVGAGI (reference sequence). The V gene lost 6 bases and the J gene lost 4 bases, with 12 bases spanning the gap. The CDR3 nucleotides read TGTGCCAGCAGAGACGACAACATCTATGGCTACACCTTC. Encoded protein: CASRDDNIYGYTF.

The V and J genes are TRBV11-2 and TRBJ2-6, with D unresolved. Between the trimmed V and J ends, which lost 1 base and 0 bases, there was a span of 7 bases. Germline V gene sequence: CDR1 SGHAT, CDR2 FQNNGV. The CDR3 length is 16 residues. The DNA of the CDR3 is TGTGCCAGCAGCTTAGGAGCCCACTCTGGGGCCAACGTCCTGACTTTC. Translation: CASSLGAHSGANVLTF.

The chain has TRBV3-1 and TRBJ2-3, with 9 bases aligning to TRBD1. The germline V gene encodes CDR1 LGHDT and CDR2 YNNKEL (reference sequence). CDR3 size: 18 residues. V shed 0 bases and J 7 bases; nucleotides not matched to a gene: 14. This CDR3 reads CASSQDPHRGQGRHTQYF. CDR3 DNA sequence: TGTGCCAGCAGCCAAGATCCCCATCGGGGACAGGGTCGACATACGCAGTATTTT.

The genes are TRBV7-9 and TRBJ2-7; perhaps TRBD1 as D (6 bases). Germline CDR1 reads SEHNR; CDR2 reads FQNEAQ (reference sequence). CDR3 length: 14 residues. Trimming took off 5 bases at V and 4 bases at J, with 15 bases between the two ends. CDR3 nucleotide sequence: TGTGCCAGCAGCCTTGTCGACAGGCTGTACGAGCAGTACTTC. It is translated as CASSLVDRLYEQYF.

The V and J genes are TRBV7-8 and TRBJ2-1, with D unclear. Looked up from germline, CDR1 is SGHVS and CDR2 is FQNEAQ. The CDR3 sequence is 13 residues long. The ends were cut back, 3 bases at V and 9 bases at J, with 12 bases in the middle. The CDR3 region has the DNA TGTGCCAGCAGCTTTTCTTTTGTGGGTGAGCAGTTCTTC. Translation gives CASSFSFVGEQFF. Full variable domain (rest looked up from reference TRBV7-8 and TRBJ2-1): GAGVSQSPRYKVAKRGQDVALRCDPISGHVSLFWYQQALGQGPEFLTYFQNEAQLDKSGLPSDRFFAERPEGSVSTLKIQRTQQEDSAVYLCASSFSFVGEQFFGPGTRLTVL.

The sample holds a few counts of this clonotype. This chain connects TRBV7-2 to TRBJ2-1; no firm D call. Germline CDR1 is SGHTA and CDR2 is FQGNSA. The CDR3 contains 15 residues. Trimming removed 1 base from V and 3 bases from J, with 10 bases in between. This chain's CDR3 is CASSLDAALYNEQFF. The CDR3 DNA reads as TGTGCCAGCAGCTTAGATGCCGCACTCTACAATGAGCAGTTCTTC.

There are many counts of this clonotype. The chain carries TRBV9 and TRBJ2-7; 8 bases line up with TRBD2. This CDR3 is 13 amino acids long. Germline-derived CDR1 and CDR2 are SGDLS and YYNGEE. The J segment lost 4 bases and the V segment lost 4 bases, leaving 4 bases of the junction unmatched. For the CDR3, the DNA is TGTGCCAGCAGCCCGCGGGAGGCGTACGAGCAGTACTTC. This gives the protein CASSPREAYEQYF.

The chain uses TRBV20-1 and TRBJ1-1; D unresolved. Looked up from germline, CDR1 is DFQATT and CDR2 is SNEGSKA (reference sequence). The CDR3 contains 13 residues. Trimming cost V 2 bases and J 5 bases, with 12 bases left between them. DNA for the CDR3: TGCAGTGCTAGATGGGCAGTTTATACTGAAGCTTTCTTT. Its protein product is CSARWAVYTEAFF.

This clonotype occurred a few times. The chain carries TRBV2 and TRBJ1-6, with unresolved D. This CDR3 is built from 17 residues. Germline-derived CDR1 and CDR2 are SNHLY and FYNNEI. V was pared by 4 bases and J by 0 bases, with 13 bases between. CDR3 bases: TGTGCCAGCAGTGCCACAGTACCAAGCTCCTATAATTCACCCCTCCACTTT. Protein: CASSATVPSSYNSPLHF.

This clonotype was seen a handful of times. V usage is TRBV7-2 and J usage is TRBJ1-1, with D possibly TRBD1 on 5 matching bases. Deletions cut 3 bases from V and 8 bases from J, with 10 bases between. Germline CDR1 reads SGHTA; CDR2 reads FQGNSA. This CDR3 spans 12 amino acids. CDR3 protein: CASSFIYREAFF. The CDR3 DNA reads TGTGCCAGCAGCTTTATTTACAGGGAAGCTTTCTTT.

There are many counts of this clonotype. The chain combines TRBV4-3 with TRBJ2-2; D unclear. Between the trimmed V and J ends, which lost 0 bases and 3 bases, there was a span of 2 bases. CDR3 length: 13 residues. The germline gives CDR1 LGHNA, CDR2 YSLEER. The CDR3 region has the DNA TGCGCCAGCAGCCAAGATCACACCGGGGAGCTGTTTTTT. It codes for CASSQDHTGELFF.

The V gene is TRBV10-3, the J gene TRBJ2-2, with 10 bases aligning to TRBD2. Germline V gene data show CDR1 as ENHRY and CDR2 as SYGVKD. The CDR3 consists of 18 residues. With 4 bases clipped from V and 6 bases from J, the junction kept 14 bases outside the gene matches. The CDR3 protein is CAISGGSGRSIIAGELFF. The CDR3 DNA follows: TGTGCCATCAGTGGCGGTAGCGGGAGGTCGATTATCGCCGGGGAGCTGTTTTTT.

The chain uses TRBV20-1 and TRBJ1-5; D is undetermined. CDR1 and CDR2 from the germline V gene are DFQATT and SNEGSKA (reference sequence). The CDR3 is 12 amino acids. Deletions cut 5 bases from V and 8 bases from J, with 13 bases between. The CDR3 sequence: CSAYRASEPQHF. The CDR3 coding sequence is TGCAGTGCTTACAGAGCCTCGGAGCCCCAGCATTTT.

There are a few counts of this clonotype. The gene calls are TRBV6-1 and TRBJ2-3, with D maybe TRBD2 (6 bases). The CDR3 extends over 16 amino acids. Germline V gene data show CDR1 as MNHNS and CDR2 as SASEGT. V gave up 6 bases and J gave up 6 bases, with 22 bases separating them. The CDR3 loop reads CASSLNPGLRGDTQYF. The CDR3 coding sequence is TGTGCCAGCAGCCTCAACCCGGGACTTCGAGGGGATACGCAGTATTTT.

This chain uses TRBV9 with TRBJ2-7; D possibly corresponds to TRBD1 (6 bases). Germline lookup yields CDR1 SGDLS and CDR2 YYNGEE. V lost 3 bases to trimming and J lost 0 bases, with 10 bases between them. The CDR3 loop spans 14 amino acids. CDR3 amino acids: CASSEGDTSYEQYF. CDR3 sequence (DNA): TGTGCCAGCAGCGAGGGGGACACCTCCTACGAGCAGTACTTC.

This clonotype has a handful of counts. The chain employs TRBV12-3 or TRBV12-4 and TRBJ1-1; D is unclear. V was trimmed by 3 bases and J by 10 bases, leaving 12 bases between them. The CDR3 runs to 12 residues. CDR3 sequence (DNA): TGTGCCAGCAGTTTTTCCCCGGGGTCAGCTTTCTTT. It specifies CASSFSPGSAFF.

The CDR3 loop is CAISQDRYQETQYF. Written as DNA, the CDR3 is TGTGCCATCAGCCAGGACAGGTACCAAGAGACCCAGTACTTC. The rearrangement joins TRBV10-3 to TRBJ2-5, with TRBD1 matching 7 bases. This CDR3 region has 14 residues. J gave up 0 bases and V 6 bases, and 4 bases lay outside the gene matches. Germline CDR1 ENHRY, CDR2 SYGVKD.

A word on this clonotype: A read error may explain this, as a much larger clone is one base away. The J gene is TRBJ2-1, the V gene TRBV7-2; 9 nucleotides line up with TRBD1. Germline-derived CDR1 and CDR2 are SGHTA and FQGNSA. The CDR3 runs to 16 residues. CDR3 nucleotide sequence: TGTGCCAGCAGTCCCGACCGGGACAGGGCTTACAATGAGCACTTCTTC. It yields the protein CASSPDRDRAYNEHFF. Together with reference TRBV7-2 and TRBJ2-1, the CDR3 gives the full variable domain: GAGVSQSPSNKVTEKGKDVELRCDPISGHTALYWYRQSLGQGLEFLIYFQGNSAPDKSGLPSDRFSAERTGGSVSTLTIQRTQQEDSAVYLCASSPDRDRAYNEHFFGPGTRLTVL.